Presented here are 17 T cell receptor beta chains from one specimen sequenced in a study of beta chain features in type 1 diabetes. Sequenced material consisted of expressed TCRB transcripts (all of the isolated RNA was reverse transcribed). Here immunoSEQ multiplex PCR was the method, and the copy in TCRdb shows in-frame clones only, minus some. The sample carries 350,000 or so clones, about 18% recorded once. Source material: naive CD4+ T cells from blood. The receptor source for this set is a young woman in good health.

The gene calls are TRBV7-6 and TRBJ2-7, with D hard to call. The CDR3 sequence is 14 residues long. The V gene's germline CDR1 is SGHVS and CDR2 FNYEAQ. With 5 bases removed from V and 7 bases from J, the gap between germline ends came to 18 bases. The CDR3 DNA reads TGTGCCAGCAGCCCTAGACCCGCGGCACTAGAGCAGTACTTC. It translates to CASSPRPAALEQYF.

The DNA for the CDR3 is TGCAGCGGATTAGCGGGAGGTTCGCACAATGAGCAGTTCTTC. Protein sequence: CSGLAGGSHNEQFF. The chain recombines TRBV29-1 with TRBJ2-1, with TRBD2 matching over 10 bases. The trim removed 7 bases at V and 5 bases at J, leaving 8 bases unmatched. This CDR3 spans 14 amino acids. The germline gives CDR1 SQVTM, CDR2 ANQGSEA.

This clone has a handful of counts. The chain is built from TRBV2 and TRBJ2-1, with 10 bases identical to TRBD1. The germline gives CDR1 SNHLY, CDR2 FYNNEI. The CDR3 has 15 residues. V dropped 7 bases and J dropped 6; count of bases not matched to a gene: 9. The CDR3 loop reads CASTSLGQGSNEQFF. CDR3 sequence (DNA): TGTGCCAGCACTTCCCTGGGACAGGGGTCCAATGAGCAGTTCTTC.

This clone turned up a few times. The chain joins TRBV5-1 to TRBJ2-7, with 7 nucleotides matching TRBD1. Losses at the gene ends were 3 bases for V and 0 bases for J; bases not matched to a gene: 3. Germline assignment: CDR1 SGHRS and CDR2 YFSETQ. The CDR3 is 14 amino acids. CDR3 sequence reads: CASSSSGGSYEQYF. Here the CDR3 DNA reads TGCGCCAGCAGCTCCTCAGGGGGCTCCTACGAGCAGTACTTC.

The rearrangement uses TRBV30 and TRBJ1-5; a weak D match, TRBD1 (6 bases). This CDR3 is built from 13 residues. The ends were cut back, 4 bases at V and 7 bases at J, with 14 bases in the middle. Germline V gene lookup returns CDR1 GTSNPN and CDR2 SVGIG (reference sequence). CDR3 sequence (DNA): TGTGCCTGGACTGGGGGGGCCGGGCAGCCCCAGCATTTT. It codes for CAWTGGAGQPQHF.

This clone was recorded a few times. The chain joins TRBV19 to TRBJ1-5, with D perhaps matching TRBD1 (5 bases). Deletions cut 5 bases from V and 3 bases from J, with 11 bases between. Germline V lookup: CDR1 LNHDA, CDR2 SQIVND (reference sequence). This CDR3 contains 14 residues. CDR3 sequence: CASSSWGPNQPQHF. DNA for the CDR3: TGTGCCAGTAGTTCGTGGGGCCCCAATCAGCCCCAGCATTTT.

The V call is TRBV7-2, the J call TRBJ2-3; TRBD2 matches 9 bases. CDR1 SGHTA and CDR2 FQGNSA come from the germline V gene. Losses at the gene ends were 3 bases for V and 1 base for J; bases not matched to a gene: 8. This CDR3 comprises 17 residues. The DNA for the CDR3 is TGTGCCAGCAGCTTGTCCTCCCAGCGGGGGGGCACAGATACGCAGTATTTT. Protein product: CASSLSSQRGGTDTQYF.

In nucleotides, the CDR3 is TGTGCCTGGAGTTCGACACCTTTTGAGCAGTACTTC. Encoded protein: CAWSSTPFEQYF. The V call is TRBV30, the J call TRBJ2-7; D gene uncertain. The V gene lost 2 bases and the J gene lost 7 bases, with 12 bases spanning the gap. The germline V gene encodes CDR1 GTSNPN and CDR2 SVGIG (reference sequence). The length of the CDR3 is 12 residues.

The V gene is TRBV27, the J gene TRBJ2-1; 11 bases are shared with TRBD1. CDR3 length: 14 amino acids. Germline lookup yields CDR1 MNHEY and CDR2 SMNVEV (reference sequence). V lost 3 bases to trimming and J lost 12 bases; unmatched junction nucleotides: 7. As DNA, the CDR3 is TGTGCCAGCAGTTTCCGGGACAGGGGGAGGGGGCAGTTCTTC. Its protein is CASSFRDRGRGQFF.

The J gene is TRBJ1-1, the V gene TRBV2, with 7 positions matching TRBD1. Germline V lookup: CDR1 SNHLY, CDR2 FYNNEI. This CDR3 spans 12 amino acids. DNA of the CDR3: TGTGCAGTGGCGGACAGGCCATTTGAAGCTTTCTTT. Its translation is CAVADRPFEAFF.

The table lists this clone with a few counts. This chain joins TRBV7-2 and TRBJ2-6; D not certain. V was clipped by 1 base and J by 0 bases, with 7 bases between them. Germline loops: CDR1 SGHTA, CDR2 FQGNSA. This CDR3 is built from 16 residues. CDR3 DNA sequence: TGTGCCAGCAGCTTAGAGGAGCGCTCTGGGGCCAACGTCCTGACTTTC. Amino acid sequence: CASSLEERSGANVLTF.

This clone has more than one count but fewer than ten. The chain recombines TRBV6-1 with TRBJ2-5; 9 bases align to TRBD2. The DNA end is more similar to TRBJ2-7, so the J call may be wrong. There are 16 residues in the CDR3. Germline V gives CDR1 MNHNS, CDR2 SASEGT. The CDR3 is CASSGPLAGLSYEQYF. The DNA for the CDR3 is TGTGCCAGCAGTGGCCCTCTAGCGGGATTATCCTACGAGCAGTACTTC.

The chain couples TRBV9 to TRBJ1-2, with unresolved D. CDR1 is SGDLS and CDR2 is YYNGEE in the germline V gene. V was cut by 3 bases and J by 4 bases, with 16 bases left in between. This CDR3 comprises 15 residues. The CDR3 sequence is CASSESGVTFYGYTF. For the CDR3, the DNA is TGTGCCAGCAGCGAGTCAGGCGTCACCTTCTATGGCTACACCTTC. The full variable domain, rest sourced from reference TRBV9 and TRBJ1-2, is DSGVTQTPKHLITATGQRVTLRCSPRSGDLSVYWYQQSLDQGLQFLIQYYNGEERAKGNILERFSAQQFPDLHSELNLSSLELGDSALYFCASSESGVTFYGYTFGSGTRLTVV.

This chain uses TRBV30 with TRBJ2-5; TRBD1 is a possible D gene (5 bases). Germline V gives CDR1 GTSNPN, CDR2 SVGIG (reference sequence). With 0 bases removed from V and 4 bases from J, the gap between germline ends came to 12 bases. This CDR3 has 14 residues. Here the CDR3 reads CAWSVGAGPETQYF. CDR3 bases: TGTGCCTGGAGTGTAGGGGCAGGCCCAGAGACCCAGTACTTC.

This clone was found once. The CDR3 coding sequence is TGTGCCAGCGCCTTTTCGGAACAGGGAATCTACAATGAGCAGTTCTTC. Its protein is CASAFSEQGIYNEQFF. The gene calls are TRBV9 and TRBJ2-1; D may be TRBD1 (6 bases). The V and J ends lost 7 bases and 3 bases respectively, with 20 bases between them. Germline-derived CDR1 and CDR2 are SGDLS and YYNGEE. This CDR3 contains 16 residues.

This clone has only a few counts. The gene calls are TRBV4-1 and TRBJ1-1, with D possibly being TRBD1 (5 bases). CDR1 and CDR2 (germline): MGHRA, YSYEKL. Trimming removed 0 bases at V and 6 bases at J, with 11 bases between. The CDR3 has 14 residues. DNA of the CDR3: TGCGCCAGCAGCCAAGACCGTGCGGGGGCTGAAGCTTTCTTT. Protein sequence: CASSQDRAGAEAFF.

A word on this clone: This CDR3 is also generated by other DNA sequences in the sample. This rearrangement joins TRBV2 to TRBJ1-1, with 7 bases lining up with TRBD1. CDR3 length: 14 amino acids. CDR1 SNHLY and CDR2 FYNNEI come from the germline V gene. J was trimmed by 1 base and V by 5 bases; bases with no gene match: 4. The CDR3 loop is CASSWDSTNTEAFF. DNA of the CDR3: TGTGCCAGCAGTTGGGACAGTACGAACACTGAAGCTTTCTTT. The whole variable domain, remainder taken from reference TRBV2 and TRBJ1-1, is EPEVTQTPSHQVTQMGQEVILRCVPISNHLYFYWYRQILGQKVEFLVSFYNNEISEKSEIFDDQFSVERPDGSNFTLKIRSTKLEDSAMYFCASSWDSTNTEAFFGQGTRLTVV.